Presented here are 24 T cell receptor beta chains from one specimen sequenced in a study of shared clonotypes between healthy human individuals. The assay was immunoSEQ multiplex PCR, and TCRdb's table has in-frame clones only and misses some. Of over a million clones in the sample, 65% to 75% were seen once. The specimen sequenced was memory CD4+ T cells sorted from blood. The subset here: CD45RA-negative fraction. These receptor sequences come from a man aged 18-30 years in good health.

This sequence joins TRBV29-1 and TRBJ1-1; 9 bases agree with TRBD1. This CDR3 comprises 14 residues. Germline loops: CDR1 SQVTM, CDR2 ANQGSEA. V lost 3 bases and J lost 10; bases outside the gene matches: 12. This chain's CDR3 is CSVDPGTGFRGAFF. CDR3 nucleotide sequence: TGCAGCGTTGACCCTGGGACAGGGTTCAGGGGAGCTTTCTTT.

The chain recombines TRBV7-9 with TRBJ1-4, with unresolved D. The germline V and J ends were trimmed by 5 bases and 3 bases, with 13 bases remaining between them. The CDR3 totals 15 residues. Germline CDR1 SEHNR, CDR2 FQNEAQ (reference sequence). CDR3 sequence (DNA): TGTGCCAGCAGCCTTGCTGGAGGGCCTAATGAAAAACTGTTTTTT. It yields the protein CASSLAGGPNEKLFF.

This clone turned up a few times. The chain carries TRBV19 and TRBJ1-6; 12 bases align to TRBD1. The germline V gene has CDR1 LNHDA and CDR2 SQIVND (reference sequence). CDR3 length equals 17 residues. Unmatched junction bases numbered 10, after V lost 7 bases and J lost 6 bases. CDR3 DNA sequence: TGTGCCAGTATCGGGGACAGGGGGCTTTTTGGTAATTCACCCCTCCACTTT. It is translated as CASIGDRGLFGNSPLHF.

In nucleotides, the CDR3 is TGTGCCAGCAGCTTGCCCGGGGTGTTCTCTTCATACGAGCAGTACTTC. This gives the protein CASSLPGVFSSYEQYF. The chain is built from TRBV5-5 and TRBJ2-7, with D possibly TRBD2 on 5 matching bases. Germline CDR1 SGHKS, CDR2 YYEKEE (reference sequence). V was shortened by 1 base and J by 4 bases, with 18 bases between the two germline ends. CDR3 length: 16 residues. The full variable domain, rest sourced from reference TRBV5-5 and TRBJ2-7, is DAGVTQSPTHLIKTRGQQVTLRCSPISGHKSVSWYQQVLGQGPQFIFQYYEKEERGRGNFPDRFSARQFPNYSSELNVNALLLGDSALYLCASSLPGVFSSYEQYFGPGTRLTVT.

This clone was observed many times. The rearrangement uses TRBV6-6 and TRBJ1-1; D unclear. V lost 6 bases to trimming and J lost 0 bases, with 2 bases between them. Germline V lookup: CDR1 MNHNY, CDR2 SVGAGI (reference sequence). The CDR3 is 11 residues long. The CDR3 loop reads CASRLNTEAFF. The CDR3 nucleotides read TGTGCCAGCAGACTGAACACTGAAGCTTTCTTT.

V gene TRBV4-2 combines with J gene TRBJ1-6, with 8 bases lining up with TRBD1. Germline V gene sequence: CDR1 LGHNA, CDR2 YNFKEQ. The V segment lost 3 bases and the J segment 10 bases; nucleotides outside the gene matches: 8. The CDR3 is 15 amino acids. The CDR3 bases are TGTGCCAGCAGCCAGGCGACAGGGGCCGGGTCACCCCTCCACTTT. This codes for CASSQATGAGSPLHF.

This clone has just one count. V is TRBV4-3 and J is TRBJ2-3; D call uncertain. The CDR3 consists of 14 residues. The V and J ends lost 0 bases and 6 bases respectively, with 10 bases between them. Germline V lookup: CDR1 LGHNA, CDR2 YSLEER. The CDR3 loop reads CASSQESLVDTQYF. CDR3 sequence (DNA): TGCGCCAGCAGCCAAGAGAGCCTCGTGGATACGCAGTATTTT.

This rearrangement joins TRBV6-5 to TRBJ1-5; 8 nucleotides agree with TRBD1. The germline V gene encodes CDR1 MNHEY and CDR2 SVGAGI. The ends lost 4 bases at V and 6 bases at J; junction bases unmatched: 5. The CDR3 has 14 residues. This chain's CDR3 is CASSSTGGSQPQHF. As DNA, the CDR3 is TGTGCCAGCAGTTCAACAGGGGGAAGTCAGCCCCAGCATTTT.

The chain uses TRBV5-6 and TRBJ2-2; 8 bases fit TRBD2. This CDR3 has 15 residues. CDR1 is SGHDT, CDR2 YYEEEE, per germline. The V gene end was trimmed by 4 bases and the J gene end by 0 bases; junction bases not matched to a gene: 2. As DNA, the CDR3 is TGTGCCAGCAGCACGGGACTAGCGAACACCGGGGAGCTGTTTTTT. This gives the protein CASSTGLANTGELFF.

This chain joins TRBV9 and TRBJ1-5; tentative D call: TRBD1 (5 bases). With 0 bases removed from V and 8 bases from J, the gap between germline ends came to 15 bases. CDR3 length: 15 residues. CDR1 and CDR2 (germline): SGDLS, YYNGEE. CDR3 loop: CASSVGGSLWEPQHF. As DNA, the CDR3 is TGTGCCAGCAGCGTAGGGGGCTCTCTATGGGAGCCCCAGCATTTT.

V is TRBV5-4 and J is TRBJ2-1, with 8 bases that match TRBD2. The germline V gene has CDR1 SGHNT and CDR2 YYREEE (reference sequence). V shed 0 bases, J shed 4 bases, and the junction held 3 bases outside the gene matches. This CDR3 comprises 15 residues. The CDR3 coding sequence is TGTGCCAGCAGCTTGGTCGGGGGGGCTTACAATGAGCAGTTCTTC. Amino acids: CASSLVGGAYNEQFF.

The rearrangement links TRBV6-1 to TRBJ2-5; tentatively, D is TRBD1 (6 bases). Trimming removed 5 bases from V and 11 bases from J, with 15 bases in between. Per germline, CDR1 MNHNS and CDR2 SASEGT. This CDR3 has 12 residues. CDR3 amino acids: CASSPKGVWQYF. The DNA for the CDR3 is TGTGCCAGCAGTCCTAAGGGGGTGTGGCAGTACTTC.

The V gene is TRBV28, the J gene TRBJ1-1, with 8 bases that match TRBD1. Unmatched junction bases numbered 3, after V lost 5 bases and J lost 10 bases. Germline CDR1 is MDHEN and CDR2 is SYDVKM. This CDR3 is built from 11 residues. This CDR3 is CASSPQGGAFF. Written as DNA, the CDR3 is TGTGCCAGCAGTCCACAGGGGGGAGCTTTCTTT.

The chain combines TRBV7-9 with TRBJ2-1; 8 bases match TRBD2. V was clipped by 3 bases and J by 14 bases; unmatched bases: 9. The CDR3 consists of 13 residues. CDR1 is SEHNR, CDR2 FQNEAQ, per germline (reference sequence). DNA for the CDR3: TGTGCCAGCAGCTTCACCGGGACTAGGTTGGAGTTCTTC. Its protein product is CASSFTGTRLEFF.

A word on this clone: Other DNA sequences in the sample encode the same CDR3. The CDR3 DNA follows: TGTGCCAGCAGAGACCAGAACACTGAAGCTTTCTTT. Protein sequence: CASRDQNTEAFF. The chain uses TRBV28 and TRBJ1-1, with no clear D. From germline, CDR1 is MDHEN and CDR2 SYDVKM. V was pared by 6 bases and J by 1 base, with 6 bases between. The CDR3 length is 12 residues.

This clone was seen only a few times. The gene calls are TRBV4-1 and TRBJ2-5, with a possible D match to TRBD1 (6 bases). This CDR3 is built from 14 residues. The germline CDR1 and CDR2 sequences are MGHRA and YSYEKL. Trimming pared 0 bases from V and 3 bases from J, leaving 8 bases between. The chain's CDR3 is CASSQEWTEETQYF. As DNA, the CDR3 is TGCGCCAGCAGCCAAGAATGGACAGAAGAGACCCAGTACTTC.

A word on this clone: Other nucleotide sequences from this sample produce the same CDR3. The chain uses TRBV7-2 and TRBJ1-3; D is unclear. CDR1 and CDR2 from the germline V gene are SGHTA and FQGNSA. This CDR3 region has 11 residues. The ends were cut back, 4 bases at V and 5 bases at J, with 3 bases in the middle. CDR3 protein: CASSSRNTIYF. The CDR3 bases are TGTGCCAGCAGCTCCAGAAACACCATATATTTT. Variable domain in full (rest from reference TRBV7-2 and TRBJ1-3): GAGVSQSPSNKVTEKGKDVELRCDPISGHTALYWYRQSLGQGLEFLIYFQGNSAPDKSGLPSDRFSAERTGGSVSTLTIQRTQQEDSAVYLCASSSRNTIYFGEGSWLTVV.

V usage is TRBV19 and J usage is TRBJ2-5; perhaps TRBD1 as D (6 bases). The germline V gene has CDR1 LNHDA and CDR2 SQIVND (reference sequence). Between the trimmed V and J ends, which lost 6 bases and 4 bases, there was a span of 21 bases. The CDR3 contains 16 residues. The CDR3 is CASSLSSQGSRETQYF. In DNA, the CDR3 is TGTGCCAGTAGCCTAAGCAGCCAGGGGTCCAGAGAGACCCAGTACTTC.

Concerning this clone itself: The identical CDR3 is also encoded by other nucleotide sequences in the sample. The CDR3, as DNA: TGTGCCATCAGTGGGGACAGGGGAAACACTGAAGCTTTCTTT. It translates to CAISGDRGNTEAFF. This chain uses TRBV10-3 with TRBJ1-1; TRBD1 agrees at 10 bases. The V gene's germline CDR1 is ENHRY and CDR2 SYGVKD. The V and J ends lost 4 bases and 2 bases, in that order; junction bases with no gene match: 1. CDR3 length: 14 residues.

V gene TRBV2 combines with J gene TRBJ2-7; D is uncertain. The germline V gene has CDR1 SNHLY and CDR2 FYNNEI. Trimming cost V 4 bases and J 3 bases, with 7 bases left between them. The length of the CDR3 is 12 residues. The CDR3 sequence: CASSARGYEQYF. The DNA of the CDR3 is TGTGCCAGCAGTGCGAGAGGCTACGAGCAGTACTTC. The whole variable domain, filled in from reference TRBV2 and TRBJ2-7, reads EPEVTQTPSHQVTQMGQEVILRCVPISNHLYFYWYRQILGQKVEFLVSFYNNEISEKSEIFDDQFSVERPDGSNFTLKIRSTKLEDSAMYFCASSARGYEQYFGPGTRLTVT.

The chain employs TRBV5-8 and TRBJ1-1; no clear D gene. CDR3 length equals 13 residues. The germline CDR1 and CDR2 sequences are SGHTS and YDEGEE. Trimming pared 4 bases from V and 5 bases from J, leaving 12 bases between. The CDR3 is CASSARRGTEAFF. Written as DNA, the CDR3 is TGTGCCAGCAGCGCGCGTAGAGGGACTGAAGCTTTCTTT.

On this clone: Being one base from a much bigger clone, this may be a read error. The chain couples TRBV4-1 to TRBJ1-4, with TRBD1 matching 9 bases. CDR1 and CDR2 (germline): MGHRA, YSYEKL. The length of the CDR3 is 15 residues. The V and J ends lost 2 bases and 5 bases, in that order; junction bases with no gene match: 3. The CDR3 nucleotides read TGCGCCAGCAGCCAACTGGGGACAGGGAATGAAAAACTGTTTTTT. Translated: CASSQLGTGNEKLFF.

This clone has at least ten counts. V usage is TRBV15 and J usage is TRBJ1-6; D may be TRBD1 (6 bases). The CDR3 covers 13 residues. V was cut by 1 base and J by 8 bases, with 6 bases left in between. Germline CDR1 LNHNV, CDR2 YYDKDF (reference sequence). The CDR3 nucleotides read TGTGCCACCAGCAGAGGGACAGATTCACCCCTCCACTTT. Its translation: CATSRGTDSPLHF. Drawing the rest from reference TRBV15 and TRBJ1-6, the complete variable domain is DAMVIQNPRYQVTQFGKPVTLSCSQTLNHNVMYWYQQKSSQAPKLLFHYYDKDFNNEADTPDNFQSRRPNTSFCFLDIRSPGLGDTAMYLCATSRGTDSPLHFGNGTRLTVT.

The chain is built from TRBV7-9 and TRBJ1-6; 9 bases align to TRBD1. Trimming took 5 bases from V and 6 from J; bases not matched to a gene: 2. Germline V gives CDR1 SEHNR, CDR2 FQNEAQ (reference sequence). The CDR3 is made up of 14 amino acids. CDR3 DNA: TGTGCCAGCAGCCGACAGGGGGTTAATTCACCCCTCCACTTT. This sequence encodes CASSRQGVNSPLHF.